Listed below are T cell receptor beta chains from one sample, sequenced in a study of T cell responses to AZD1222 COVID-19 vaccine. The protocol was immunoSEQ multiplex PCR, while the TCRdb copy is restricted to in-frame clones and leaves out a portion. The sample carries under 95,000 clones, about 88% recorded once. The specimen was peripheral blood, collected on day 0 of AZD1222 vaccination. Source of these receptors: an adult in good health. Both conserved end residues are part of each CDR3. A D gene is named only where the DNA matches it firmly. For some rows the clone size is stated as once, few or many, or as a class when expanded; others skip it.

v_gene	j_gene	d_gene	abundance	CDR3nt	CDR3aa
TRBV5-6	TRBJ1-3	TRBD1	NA	TGTGCCAGCAGCGGTACGGGACAGCGCTCTGGAAACACCATATATTTT	CASSGTGQRSGNTIYF
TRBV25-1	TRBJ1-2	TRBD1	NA	TGTGCCAGCAGTGAATTTAGAGGGGGCGCCTATGGCTACACCTTC	CASSEFRGGAYGYTF
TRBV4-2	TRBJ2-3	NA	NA	TGTGCCAGCAGCCCGGGACTCTCGACAGATACGCAGTATTTT	CASSPGLSTDTQYF
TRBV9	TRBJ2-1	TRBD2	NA	TGTGCCAGCAGCCCCCAGGGGGGACTAGCCTTCGCGGAGCAGTTCTTC	CASSPQGGLAFAEQFF
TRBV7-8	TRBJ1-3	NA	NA	TGTGCCAGCAGCTTCCGGAGCTCTGGAAACACCATATATTTT	CASSFRSSGNTIYF
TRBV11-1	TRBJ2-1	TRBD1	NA	TGTGCCAGCAGCTCAATCGGGACAGGGGCGGGCAATGAGCAGTTCTTC	CASSSIGTGAGNEQFF
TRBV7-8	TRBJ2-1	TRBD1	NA	TGTGCCAGCAGCTCTACACCGAGGGGACAGATCTACAATGAGCAGTTCTTC	CASSSTPRGQIYNEQFF
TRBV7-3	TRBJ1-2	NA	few	TGTGCCAGCAGCTTAACGTTGCAGGGTGGCTACACCTTC	CASSLTLQGGYTF
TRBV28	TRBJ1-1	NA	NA	TGTGCCAGCAGTTCCCCCTCTAAGAAGGCTTTCTTT	CASSSPSKKAFF
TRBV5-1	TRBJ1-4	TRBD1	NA	TGCGCCAGCAGCCGAGGGACAGCAACTAATGAAAAACTGTTTTTT	CASSRGTATNEKLFF
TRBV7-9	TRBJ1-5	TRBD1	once	TGTGCCAGCAGCTTAGGGGACAGGGAGTATCAGCCCCAGCATTTT	CASSLGDREYQPQHF
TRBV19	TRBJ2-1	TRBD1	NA	TGTGCCAGTAGTAGGCGGGACAGGGTAGGCCATGAGCAGTTCTTC	CASSRRDRVGHEQFF
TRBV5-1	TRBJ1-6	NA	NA	TGCGCCAGCAGCTTGGAGGGGACGAGCTCCTATAATTCACCCCTCCACTTT	CASSLEGTSSYNSPLHF
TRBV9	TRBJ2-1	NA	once	TGTGCCAGCAGCCCTCGGGATAGCTCCTACAATGAGCAGTTCTTC	CASSPRDSSYNEQFF
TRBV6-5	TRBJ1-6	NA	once	TGTGCCAGCAGATTAGACAGGTTCAATTCACCCCTCCACTTT	CASRLDRFNSPLHF
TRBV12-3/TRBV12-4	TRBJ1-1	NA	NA	TGTGCCAGCAGTGGAGGACAAGAAAGGTCAGCTTTCTTT	CASSGGQERSAFF
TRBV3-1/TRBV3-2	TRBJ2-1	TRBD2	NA	TGTGCCAGCAGCCAAGGGGCTAGCGGGAGTATCAATGAGCAGTTCTTC	CASSQGASGSINEQFF
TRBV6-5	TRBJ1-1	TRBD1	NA	TGTGCCAGCAGTTATACAGGGGGCGCGGACACTGAAGCTTTCTTT	CASSYTGGADTEAFF
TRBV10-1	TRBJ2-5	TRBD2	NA	TGCGCCAGCAGTGAGTCGGCGGGAGTCCCCCAAGAGACCCAGTACTTC	CASSESAGVPQETQYF
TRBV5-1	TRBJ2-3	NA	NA	TGCGCCAGCAGCTTGGCGGCAGCGACAGATACGCAGTATTTT	CASSLAAATDTQYF
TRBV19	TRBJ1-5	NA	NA	TGTGCCAGTAGTATTTTGACGGCCCTACCTTATAGCAATCAGCCCCAGCATTTT	CASSILTALPYSNQPQHF
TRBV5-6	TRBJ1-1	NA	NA	TGTGCCAGCAGCTTGGGACAAATGAACACTGAAGCTTTCTTT	CASSLGQMNTEAFF